What follows are 22 T cell receptor beta chains derived from one specimen sequenced in a study of regulatory T cells in long-lasting Graves disease. iRepertoire HTBI primers and Arm-PCR of CDR3 regions built TCR beta libraries. Via MiXCR, TCRdb re-called the multiplex PCR reads, giving one row per CDR3 protein. The sample yields 350,000 to 450,000 distinct CDR3 sequences, 12% seen once. As to time point: newly diagnosed GD, antithyroid drugs for less than 3 months. PBMC RNA was the source of the TCR library. Separately, the same data were catalogued under a study of T cells in Graves' hyperthyroidism and ophthalmopathy.

Source: peripheral blood mononuclear cells (PBMCs), taken at new diagnosis, from a patient treated with antithyroid drugs. These receptors were taken from a woman younger than 30 with Graves disease.

This clonotype was seen many times. The V gene is TRBV11-2, the J gene TRBJ2-7; the D gene is possibly TRBD2 (6 bases). The V and J ends lost 3 bases and 2 bases respectively, with 11 bases between them. The V gene's germline CDR1 is SGHAT and CDR2 FQNNGV. The CDR3 has 14 residues. The CDR3 DNA follows: TGTGCCAGCAGCTTCGGGGGTGCCACCTACGAGCAGTACTTC. Its translation: CASSFGGATYEQYF.

This clonotype came up a few times. J is TRBJ2-7 and V is TRBV11-2, with D perhaps matching TRBD2 (5 bases). The V and J ends lost 5 bases and 6 bases respectively, with 11 bases between them. This CDR3 is built from 12 residues. Germline V lookup: CDR1 SGHAT, CDR2 FQNNGV. In nucleotides, the CDR3 is TGTGCCAGCAGCCAGAGCGGAGGCGAGCAGTACGTC. Translated: CASSQSGGEQYV.

This clonotype was counted at least ten times. This chain's CDR3 is CASSLESTGDGAFF. In nucleotides, the CDR3 is TGTGCCAGCAGCTTAGAGTCTACAGGGGATGGAGCTTTCTTT. This chain joins TRBV7-2 and TRBJ1-1, with 7 bases that match TRBD1. This CDR3 comprises 14 residues. CDR1 and CDR2 from the germline V gene are SGHTA and FQGNSA. J was trimmed by 10 bases and V by 1 base; bases with no gene match: 9.

At least ten counts were recorded for this clonotype. This sequence joins TRBV20-1 and TRBJ2-5, with TRBD2 matching over 11 bases. The CDR3 has 16 residues. J gave up 0 bases and V 2 bases, and 5 bases lay outside the gene matches. The germline CDR1 and CDR2 sequences are DFQATT and SNEGSKA (reference sequence). CDR3 nucleotides: TGCAGTGCTAGAAGACTAGCGGGGAGGTACCAAGAGACCCAGTACTTC. The encoded protein is CSARRLAGRYQETQYF.

The chain combines TRBV5-5 with TRBJ2-7; D may be TRBD1 (5 bases). V dropped 2 bases and J dropped 7 bases, with 10 bases sitting between them. The CDR3 is 12 residues long. Germline V gene lookup returns CDR1 SGHKS and CDR2 YYEKEE (reference sequence). The DNA for the CDR3 is TGTGCCAGCAGCTTAGGGGCTTTTGAGCAGTACTTC. Protein: CASSLGAFEQYF.

This clonotype was counted at least ten times. This chain uses TRBV5-1 with TRBJ2-1; D remains unclear. The CDR3 totals 13 residues. CDR1 is SGHRS, CDR2 YFSETQ, per germline. The V gene lost 0 bases and the J gene lost 8 bases, with 9 bases spanning the gap. For the CDR3, the DNA is TGCGCCAGCAGCTTGGTTTTAGTGGATGAGCAGTTCTTC. Protein: CASSLVLVDEQFF. Looking up the rest from reference TRBV5-1 and TRBJ2-1 gives the full variable domain: KAGVTQTPRYLIKTRGQQVTLSCSPISGHRSVSWYQQTPGQGLQFLFEYFSETQRNKGNFPGRFSGRQFSNSRSEMNVSTLELGDSALYLCASSLVLVDEQFFGPGTRLTVL.

The chain uses TRBV10-3 and TRBJ1-2, with unresolved D. V gave up 0 bases and J gave up 0 bases, with 5 bases separating them. CDR3 size: 14 residues. Per germline, CDR1 ENHRY and CDR2 SYGVKD. The CDR3 loop is CAISESSSNYGYTF. In DNA form, the CDR3 reads TGTGCCATCAGTGAGTCAAGCTCTAACTATGGCTACACCTTC.

Ten or more counts support this clonotype. The V call is TRBV30, the J call TRBJ1-2; D ambiguous. The CDR3 has 11 residues. The V end lost 1 base, the J end lost 8 bases, and 8 bases lay between the germline ends. In germline, CDR1 is GTSNPN, CDR2 SVGIG (reference sequence). Written as DNA, the CDR3 is TGTGCCTGGAGTGGGGCTTCGGGCTACACCTTC. This translates into CAWSGASGYTF.

This clonotype showed up many times. The V and J genes are TRBV28 and TRBJ2-3; 11 nucleotides match TRBD2. This CDR3 is 18 amino acids long. The V gene end was trimmed by 2 bases and the J gene end by 2 bases; junction bases not matched to a gene: 9. Germline V lookup: CDR1 MDHEN, CDR2 SYDVKM. The CDR3, as DNA: TGTGCCAGCAGTTTAACCTCACCGGGACTAGCGGTCACAGATACGCAGTATTTT. It translates to CASSLTSPGLAVTDTQYF.

This clonotype was found many times. The chain joins TRBV20-1 to TRBJ1-1, with D possibly matching TRBD1 (5 bases). CDR1 DFQATT and CDR2 SNEGSKA come from the germline V gene (reference sequence). V was shortened by 2 bases and J by 0 bases, with 13 bases between the two germline ends. This CDR3 region has 15 residues. The CDR3 reads CSARSQEGMNTEAFF. Written as DNA, the CDR3 is TGCAGTGCTAGATCTCAGGAGGGGATGAACACTGAAGCTTTCTTT.

At least ten counts were recorded for this clonotype. The chain uses TRBV6-2 or TRBV6-3 and TRBJ1-1; 12 nucleotides match TRBD1. The CDR3 consists of 19 residues. Germline assignment: CDR1 MNHEY and CDR2 SVGEGT. Trimming removed 5 bases from V and 3 bases from J; junction bases left unmatched: 16. CDR3 in amino acids: CASSEPRGDRGPHDTEAFF. CDR3 DNA sequence: TGTGCCAGCAGTGAACCCAGAGGGGACAGGGGGCCCCACGACACTGAAGCTTTCTTT.

This clonotype was seen a few times. This chain links TRBV6-1 with TRBJ2-5, with 8 bases lining up with TRBD1. The germline CDR1 and CDR2 sequences are MNHNS and SASEGT. V gave up 7 bases and J gave up 2 bases; unmatched junction bases: 24. This CDR3 contains 20 residues. The CDR3 bases are TGTGCCAGCACGTCCCGAGGACTAAACAGGGGGTCCGGAGAGCAAGAGACCCAGTACTTC. Encoded protein: CASTSRGLNRGSGEQETQYF.

This clonotype was observed many times. The V call is TRBV7-8, the J call TRBJ2-3; 12 bases line up with TRBD2. Germline values: CDR1 SGHVS, CDR2 FQNEAQ. CDR3 length equals 17 residues. Germline trimming cut 5 bases from V and 4 bases from J; bases unmatched to any gene: 10. CDR3 loop: CASSPYLAGGRSDTQYF. CDR3 in DNA: TGTGCCAGCAGCCCGTACCTAGCGGGAGGGCGGTCAGATACGCAGTATTTT.

This clonotype was seen at least ten times. The chain has TRBV28 and TRBJ2-1; 9 bases line up with TRBD2. Trimming cost V 1 base and J 1 base; bases outside gene matches: 8. This CDR3 comprises 18 residues. From germline, CDR1 is MDHEN and CDR2 SYDVKM. The CDR3 sequence: CASSLFFQREASYNEQFF. The CDR3 bases are TGTGCCAGCAGTTTATTTTTCCAGCGGGAGGCGTCCTACAATGAGCAGTTCTTC.

Only a few counts were recorded for this clonotype. The chain uses TRBV6-2 or TRBV6-3 and TRBJ1-5, with no clear D. Per germline, CDR1 MNHEY and CDR2 SVGEGT. With 5 bases removed from V and 1 base from J, the gap between germline ends came to 6 bases. The length of the CDR3 is 13 residues. CDR3 sequence (DNA): TGTGCCAGCAGTAGGTGGAGCAATCAGCCCCAGCATTTT. It translates to CASSRWSNQPQHF.

This clonotype was seen ten or more times. The chain is built from TRBV24-1 and TRBJ2-1; TRBD1 is a possible D gene (5 bases). The CDR3 sequence is 15 residues long. Germline-derived CDR1 and CDR2 are KGHDR and SFDVKD. V was cut by 9 bases and J by 1 base, with 15 bases left in between. The CDR3 is CATSDRQTSYNEQFF. CDR3 nucleotide sequence: TGTGCCACCTCTGATCGACAGACGTCCTACAATGAGCAGTTCTTC.

The chain recombines TRBV29-1 with TRBJ1-1; 8 positions agree with TRBD1. V was clipped by 7 bases and J by 6 bases; unmatched bases: 13. The CDR3 runs to 14 residues. Germline assignment: CDR1 SQVTM and CDR2 ANQGSEA. The CDR3 DNA reads as TGCAGCGCTCCCAGGGGGACAGGTAGAGCTGAAGCTTTCTTT. Protein product: CSAPRGTGRAEAFF.

V gene TRBV20-1 combines with J gene TRBJ2-1, with a tentative D call TRBD2 (5 bases). This CDR3 comprises 14 residues. Deletions cut 4 bases from V and 6 bases from J, with 16 bases between. In germline, CDR1 is DFQATT, CDR2 SNEGSKA (reference sequence). The CDR3 coding sequence is TGCAGTGCTACCCCCGGGCGGGTCGCCAATGAGCAGTTCTTC. Encoded protein: CSATPGRVANEQFF.

Notes on this clonotype: A much more abundant neighbour one base away suggests this may be a read error. This sequence joins TRBV20-1 and TRBJ1-2, with unresolved D. This CDR3 has 14 residues. Per the germline V gene, CDR1 is DFQATT and CDR2 is SNEGSKA (reference sequence). Trimming left V 0 bases short and J 6 bases short, with 14 bases between. The DNA for the CDR3 is TGCAGTGCTAGAGATAGGCGGTATGCGGATGGCTACACCTTC. This sequence encodes CSARDRRYADGYTF.

This clonotype has a count of ten or more. The chain carries TRBV2 and TRBJ2-5, with TRBD2 matching over 12 bases. V trimming: 7 bases; J trimming: 5 bases; junction bases outside the gene matches: 8. The CDR3 contains 15 residues. The germline V gene encodes CDR1 SNHLY and CDR2 FYNNEI. The CDR3: CASTSSGGVAETQYF. The CDR3 bases are TGTGCCAGCACCTCTAGCGGGGGGGTCGCCGAGACCCAGTACTTC.

Many counts were recorded for this clonotype. The chain combines TRBV27 with TRBJ2-3; TRBD1 might be the D (6 bases). V gave up 6 bases and J gave up 2 bases, with 21 bases separating them. The CDR3 is 17 amino acids. Germline CDR1 and CDR2: MNHEY and SMNVEV (reference sequence). In DNA form, the CDR3 reads TGTGCCAGCAGCCCACTCAGGACAGAGCCTGACACAGATACGCAGTATTTT. It is translated as CASSPLRTEPDTDTQYF.

The chain is built from TRBV9 and TRBJ2-6, with D unresolved. The germline CDR1 and CDR2 sequences are SGDLS and YYNGEE. This CDR3 comprises 15 residues. V lost 3 bases and J lost 2, with 9 bases in between. The CDR3: CASSDRIPGANVLTF. DNA for the CDR3: TGTGCCAGCAGCGACCGTATCCCTGGGGCCAACGTCCTGACTTTC.